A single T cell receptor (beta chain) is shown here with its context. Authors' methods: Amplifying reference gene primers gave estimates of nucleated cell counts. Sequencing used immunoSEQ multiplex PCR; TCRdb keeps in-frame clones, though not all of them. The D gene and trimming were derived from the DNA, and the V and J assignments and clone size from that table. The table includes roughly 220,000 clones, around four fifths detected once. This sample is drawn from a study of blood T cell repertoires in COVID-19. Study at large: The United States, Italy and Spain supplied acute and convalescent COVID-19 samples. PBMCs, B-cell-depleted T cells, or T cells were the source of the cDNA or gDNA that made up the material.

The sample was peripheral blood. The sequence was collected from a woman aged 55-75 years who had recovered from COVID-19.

The CDR3 protein is CASSNTGATNQPQHF. DNA for the CDR3: TGTGCCAGTAGTAATACAGGGGCTACCAATCAGCCCCAGCATTTT. The chain couples TRBV19 to TRBJ1-5; 7 nucleotides line up with TRBD1. CDR3 length equals 15 residues. The germline V gene has CDR1 LNHDA and CDR2 SQIVND (reference sequence). The V segment lost 4 bases and the J segment 3 bases; nucleotides outside the gene matches: 6.